This entry describes one TCR beta chain. The ends were cut back, 4 bases at V and 0 bases at J, with 14 bases in the middle. CDR1 is SGHTS, CDR2 YDEGEE, per germline. The CDR3 runs 15 residues. This entry belongs to a study of T cells after somatic rescue of genetic block. Using immunoSEQ multiplex PCR, the repertoire was profiled, and TCRdb retains in-frame clones only, with some absent. The table shows more than 7,500 clones, with around 74% occurring only once. V gene TRBV5-8 combines with J gene TRBJ2-7; tentative D call: TRBD2 (6 bases). This clonotype was sampled from a boy between 10 and 17 years old. Specimen: peripheral blood mononuclear cells (PBMCs). The CDR3 sequence is CASSPARGLSYEQYF. The CDR3 coding sequence is TGTGCCAGCAGCCCGGCGAGGGGACTCTCCTACGAGCAGTACTTC. The full variable domain, its missing parts supplied by reference TRBV5-8 and TRBJ2-7, is EAGVTQSPTHLIKTRGQQATLRCSPISGHTSVYWYQQALGLGLQFLLWYDEGEERNRGNFPPRFSGRQFPNYSSELNVNALELEDSALYLCASSPARGLSYEQYFGPGTRLTVT.